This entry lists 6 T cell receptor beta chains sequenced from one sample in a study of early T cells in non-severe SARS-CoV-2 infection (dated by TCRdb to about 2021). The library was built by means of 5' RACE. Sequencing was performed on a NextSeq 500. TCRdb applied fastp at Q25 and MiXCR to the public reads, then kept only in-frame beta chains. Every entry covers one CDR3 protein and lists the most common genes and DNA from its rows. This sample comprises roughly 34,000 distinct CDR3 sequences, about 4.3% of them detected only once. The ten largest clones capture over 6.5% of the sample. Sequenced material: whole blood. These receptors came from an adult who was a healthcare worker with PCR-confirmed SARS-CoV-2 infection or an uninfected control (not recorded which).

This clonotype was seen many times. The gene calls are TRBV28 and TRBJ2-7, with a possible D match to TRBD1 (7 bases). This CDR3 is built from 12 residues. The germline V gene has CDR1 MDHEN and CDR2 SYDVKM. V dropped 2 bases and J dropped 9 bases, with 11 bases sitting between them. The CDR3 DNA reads TGTGCCAGCAGTTTAACGCAGGGGGGGCAGTACTTC. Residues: CASSLTQGGQYF.

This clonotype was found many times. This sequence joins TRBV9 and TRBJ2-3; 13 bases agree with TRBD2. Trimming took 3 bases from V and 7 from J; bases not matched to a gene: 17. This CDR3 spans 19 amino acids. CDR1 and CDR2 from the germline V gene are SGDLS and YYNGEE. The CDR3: CASSAPTGTSGGETYTQYF. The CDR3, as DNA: TGTGCCAGCAGCGCCCCCACGGGAACTAGCGGGGGGGAAACGTATACGCAGTATTTT.

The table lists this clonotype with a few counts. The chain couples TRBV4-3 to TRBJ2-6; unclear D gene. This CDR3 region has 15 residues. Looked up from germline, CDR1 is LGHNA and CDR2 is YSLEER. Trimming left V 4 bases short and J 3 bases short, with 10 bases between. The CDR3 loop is CASSRGGVGANVLTF. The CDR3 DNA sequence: TGCGCCAGCAGCCGCGGCGGTGTTGGGGCCAACGTCCTGACTTTC.

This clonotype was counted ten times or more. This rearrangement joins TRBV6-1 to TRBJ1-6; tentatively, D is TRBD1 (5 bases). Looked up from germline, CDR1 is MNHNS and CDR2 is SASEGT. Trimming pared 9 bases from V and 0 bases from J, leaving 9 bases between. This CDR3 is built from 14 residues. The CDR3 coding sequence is TGTGCCAGTATGACAGTCTCCTATAATTCACCCCTCCACTTT. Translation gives CASMTVSYNSPLHF.

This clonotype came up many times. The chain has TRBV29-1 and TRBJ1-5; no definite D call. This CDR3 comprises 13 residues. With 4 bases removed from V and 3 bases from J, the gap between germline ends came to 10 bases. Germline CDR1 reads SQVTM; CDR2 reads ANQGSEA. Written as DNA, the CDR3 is TGCAGCGTTGGATTGGATCTCAATCAGCCCCAGCATTTT. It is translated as CSVGLDLNQPQHF.

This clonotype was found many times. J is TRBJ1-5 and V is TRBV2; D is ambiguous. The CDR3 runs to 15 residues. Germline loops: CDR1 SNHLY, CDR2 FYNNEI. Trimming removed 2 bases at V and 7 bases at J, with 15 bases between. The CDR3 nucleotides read TGTGCCAGCAGTGAATTTGCAATCCCCTCCCAGCCCCAGCATTTT. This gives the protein CASSEFAIPSQPQHF.